Below are 12 T cell receptor beta chains sequenced from a single sample in a study of blood T cell repertoires in COVID-19. Assay used: immunoSEQ multiplex PCR; TCRdb lists only in-frame clones, some missing. Found here are about 52,000 clones, about nine tenths of them singletons; the top ten hold around 3%. Sequencing was carried out using peripheral blood. Receptor source: a human donor in a cohort sampled during active COVID-19.

The chain is built from TRBV5-1 and TRBJ2-3; 8 nucleotides match TRBD2. This CDR3 contains 18 residues. Trimming took 3 bases from V and 6 from J; bases not matched to a gene: 18. Germline V gives CDR1 SGHRS, CDR2 YFSETQ. CDR3 nucleotides: TGCGCCAGCAGCTACACACCGGGGGGGAGCTCATGGCCGGATACGCAGTATTTT. Residues: CASSYTPGGSSWPDTQYF.

J is TRBJ2-1 and V is TRBV7-3; 7 bases are a match to TRBD2. The V gene's germline CDR1 is SGHTA and CDR2 FQGTGA. The junction had 7 bases not matched to a gene; V was cut back by 0 bases and J by 8 bases. This CDR3 contains 15 residues. CDR3 loop: CASSLTREGLDEQFF. CDR3 nucleotide sequence: TGTGCCAGCAGCTTAACCAGGGAGGGGTTGGATGAGCAGTTCTTC.

This chain links TRBV27 with TRBJ1-6; D gene unclear. Germline lookup yields CDR1 MNHEY and CDR2 SMNVEV (reference sequence). This CDR3 is 13 amino acids long. V lost 5 bases to trimming and J lost 10 bases, with 12 bases between them. The CDR3 DNA reads TGTGCCAGCAGTCGGGGAGTTGGCTCACCCCTCCACTTT. As protein: CASSRGVGSPLHF.

This clone was observed once. The V call is TRBV7-2, the J call TRBJ2-7; 7 bases align to TRBD2. The CDR3 length is 15 residues. The V segment lost 2 bases and the J segment 5 bases; nucleotides outside the gene matches: 9. From germline, CDR1 is SGHTA and CDR2 FQGNSA. For the CDR3, the DNA is TGTGCCAGCAGCTTATCTGGCGGGAGCATCAACGAGCAGTACTTC. Encoded protein: CASSLSGGSINEQYF.

V usage is TRBV11-2 and J usage is TRBJ2-1, with TRBD1 as a possible D gene (7 bases). CDR3 size: 15 residues. V lost 4 bases, J lost 12 bases, and 22 bases lay in between. Per germline, CDR1 SGHAT and CDR2 FQNNGV. CDR3 nucleotide sequence: TGTGCCAGCAGCTCCCTCAGGGGGGTAGCGAAGGGGCAGTTCTTC. It translates to CASSSLRGVAKGQFF.

The gene calls are TRBV6-6 and TRBJ1-2, with 9 bases matching TRBD1. The germline V gene encodes CDR1 MNHNY and CDR2 SVGAGI (reference sequence). With 4 bases clipped from V and 7 bases from J, the junction kept 7 bases outside the gene matches. The CDR3 is 14 amino acids. CDR3 DNA: TGTGCCAGCAGTTCCTTACAGGGGGCTAGTGGCTACACCTTC. Its translation: CASSSLQGASGYTF.

J is TRBJ2-2 and V is TRBV27, with 8 bases that match TRBD2. Trimming removed 7 bases from V and 0 bases from J; junction bases left unmatched: 4. The CDR3 extends over 15 amino acids. Germline lookup yields CDR1 MNHEY and CDR2 SMNVEV (reference sequence). CDR3 sequence: CASKERESNTGELFF. CDR3 DNA: TGTGCCAGCAAGGAGCGGGAGTCGAACACCGGGGAGCTGTTTTTT.

In DNA form, the CDR3 reads TGTGCCAGTAGTCACCGGGCACAGGAGTATTTT. As protein: CASSHRAQEYF. This chain uses TRBV19 with TRBJ2-3; perhaps TRBD1 as D (5 bases). Germline V gives CDR1 LNHDA, CDR2 SQIVND (reference sequence). V dropped 5 bases and J dropped 13 bases, with 13 bases sitting between them. The CDR3 extends over 11 amino acids.

The gene calls are TRBV28 and TRBJ2-2, with 7 bases fitting TRBD2. With V trimmed by 8 bases and J by 2 bases, 8 bases remained unmatched. This CDR3 region has 15 residues. Germline CDR1 reads MDHEN; CDR2 reads SYDVKM. The CDR3 DNA reads TGTGCCAGCTCCTCTGGGGGGGTTAACACCGGGGAGCTGTTTTTT. Protein sequence: CASSSGGVNTGELFF.

The chain carries TRBV7-9 and TRBJ2-3; 10 bases are shared with TRBD2. Germline V CDR1 and CDR2: SEHNR, FQNEAQ (reference sequence). The CDR3 is made up of 17 amino acids. The J segment lost 4 bases and the V segment lost 2 bases, leaving 9 bases of the junction unmatched. In DNA form, the CDR3 reads TGTGCCAGCAGCTTATGGGCTAGCGGGAGACTCGCAGATACGCAGTATTTT. Translating it yields CASSLWASGRLADTQYF.

This clone came up once. The J gene is TRBJ1-2, the V gene TRBV5-1; TRBD1 is a possible D gene (6 bases). The germline V gene encodes CDR1 SGHRS and CDR2 YFSETQ. V was trimmed by 4 bases and J by 8 bases, leaving 15 bases between them. The CDR3 covers 13 residues. Here the CDR3 DNA reads TGCGCCAGCAGCCTCCAGGGGTCTGAGGGCTACACCTTC. It codes for CASSLQGSEGYTF.

The rearrangement links TRBV2 to TRBJ1-6, with 7 positions matching TRBD1. V lost 6 bases and J lost 2; bases outside the gene matches: 4. The germline V gene encodes CDR1 SNHLY and CDR2 FYNNEI. CDR3 length: 15 residues. The CDR3: CASSPDRAYNSPLHF. CDR3 in DNA: TGTGCCAGCAGCCCTGACAGGGCCTATAATTCACCCCTCCACTTT. Looking up the rest from reference TRBV2 and TRBJ1-6 gives the full variable domain: EPEVTQTPSHQVTQMGQEVILRCVPISNHLYFYWYRQILGQKVEFLVSFYNNEISEKSEIFDDQFSVERPDGSNFTLKIRSTKLEDSAMYFCASSPDRAYNSPLHFGNGTRLTVT.